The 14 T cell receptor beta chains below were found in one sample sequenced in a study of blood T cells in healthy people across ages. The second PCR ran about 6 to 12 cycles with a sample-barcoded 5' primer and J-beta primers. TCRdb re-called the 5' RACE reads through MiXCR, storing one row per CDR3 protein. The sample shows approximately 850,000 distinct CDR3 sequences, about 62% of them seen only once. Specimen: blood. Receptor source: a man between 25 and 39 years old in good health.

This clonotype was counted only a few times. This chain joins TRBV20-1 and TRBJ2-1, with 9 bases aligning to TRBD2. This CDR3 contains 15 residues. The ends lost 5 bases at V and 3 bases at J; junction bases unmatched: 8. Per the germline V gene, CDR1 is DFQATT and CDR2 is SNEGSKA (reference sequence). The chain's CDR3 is CSAPIAGDLYNEQFF. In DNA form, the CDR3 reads TGCAGTGCTCCAATAGCGGGGGATCTCTACAATGAGCAGTTCTTC.

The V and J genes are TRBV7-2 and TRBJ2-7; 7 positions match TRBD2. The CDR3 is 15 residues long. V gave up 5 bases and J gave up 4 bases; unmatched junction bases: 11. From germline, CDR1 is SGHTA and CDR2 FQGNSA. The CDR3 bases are TGTGCCAGCAGCGCTAGCGGAGGATCAAAGTACGAGCAGTACTTC. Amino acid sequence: CASSASGGSKYEQYF.

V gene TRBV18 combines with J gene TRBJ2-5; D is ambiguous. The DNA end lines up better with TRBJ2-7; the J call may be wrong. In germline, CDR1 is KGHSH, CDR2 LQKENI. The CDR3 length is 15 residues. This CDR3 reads CASSPYEEGTYEQYF. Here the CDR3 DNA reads TGTGCCAGCTCACCCTATGAGGAAGGGACCTACGAGCAGTACTTC.

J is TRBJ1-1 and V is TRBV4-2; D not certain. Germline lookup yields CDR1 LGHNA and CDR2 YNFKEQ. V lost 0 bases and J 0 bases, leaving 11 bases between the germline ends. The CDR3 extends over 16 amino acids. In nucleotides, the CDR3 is TGTGCCAGCAGCCAAGACGGCGGTAATTTGAACACTGAAGCTTTCTTT. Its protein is CASSQDGGNLNTEAFF.

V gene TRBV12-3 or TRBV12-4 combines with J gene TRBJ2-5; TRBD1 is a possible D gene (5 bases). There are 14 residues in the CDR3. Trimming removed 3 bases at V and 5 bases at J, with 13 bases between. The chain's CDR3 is CASSFVRVRETQYF. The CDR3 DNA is TGTGCCAGCAGTTTTGTCAGGGTCCGGGAGACCCAGTACTTC.

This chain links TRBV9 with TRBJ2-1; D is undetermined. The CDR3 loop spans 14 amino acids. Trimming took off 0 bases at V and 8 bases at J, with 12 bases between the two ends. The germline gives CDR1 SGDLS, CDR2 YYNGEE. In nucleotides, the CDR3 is TGTGCCAGCAGCGTAGTTCCAGTGTTGGATGAGCAGTTCTTC. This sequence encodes CASSVVPVLDEQFF. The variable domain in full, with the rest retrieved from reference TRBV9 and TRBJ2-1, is DSGVTQTPKHLITATGQRVTLRCSPRSGDLSVYWYQQSLDQGLQFLIQYYNGEERAKGNILERFSAQQFPDLHSELNLSSLELGDSALYFCASSVVPVLDEQFFGPGTRLTVL.

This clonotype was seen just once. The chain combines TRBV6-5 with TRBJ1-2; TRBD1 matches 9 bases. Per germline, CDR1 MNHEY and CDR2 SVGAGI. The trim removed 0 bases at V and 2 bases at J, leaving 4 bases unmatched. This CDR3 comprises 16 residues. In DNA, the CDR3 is TGTGCCAGCAGTTACTCTACAGGGGGCGCGAACTATGGCTACACCTTC. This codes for CASSYSTGGANYGYTF.

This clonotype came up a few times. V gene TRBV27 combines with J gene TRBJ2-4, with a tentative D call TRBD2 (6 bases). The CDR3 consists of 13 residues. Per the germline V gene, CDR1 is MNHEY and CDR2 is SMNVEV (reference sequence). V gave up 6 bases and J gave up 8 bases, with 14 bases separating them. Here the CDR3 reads CASREWTNDIQYF. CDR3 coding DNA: TGTGCCAGCAGAGAGTGGACTAATGACATTCAGTACTTC.

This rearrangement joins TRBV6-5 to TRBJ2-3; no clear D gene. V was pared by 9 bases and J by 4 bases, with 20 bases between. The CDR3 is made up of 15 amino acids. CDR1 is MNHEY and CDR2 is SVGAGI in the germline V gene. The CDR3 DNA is TGTGCCAGGAGCCGTAGGGTGCAGGTAGCAGATACGCAGTATTTT. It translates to CARSRRVQVADTQYF.

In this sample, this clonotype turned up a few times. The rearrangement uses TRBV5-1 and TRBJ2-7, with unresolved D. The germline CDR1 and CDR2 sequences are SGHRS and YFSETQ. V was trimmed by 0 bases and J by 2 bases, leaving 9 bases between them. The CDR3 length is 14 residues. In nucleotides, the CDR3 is TGCGCCAGCAGCTTGGACGGGCTAACCTACGAGCAGTACTTC. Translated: CASSLDGLTYEQYF.

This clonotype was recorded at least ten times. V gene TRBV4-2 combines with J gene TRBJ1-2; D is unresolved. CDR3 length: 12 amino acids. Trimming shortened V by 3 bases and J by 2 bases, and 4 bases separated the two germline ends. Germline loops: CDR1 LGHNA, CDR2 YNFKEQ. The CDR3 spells CASSQQNYGYTF. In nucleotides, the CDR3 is TGTGCCAGCAGCCAGCAGAACTATGGCTACACCTTC.

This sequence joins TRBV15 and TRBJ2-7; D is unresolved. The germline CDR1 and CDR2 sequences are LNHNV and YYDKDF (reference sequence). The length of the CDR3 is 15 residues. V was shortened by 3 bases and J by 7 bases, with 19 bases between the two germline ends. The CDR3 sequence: CATSRNAGPAWEQYF. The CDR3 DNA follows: TGTGCCACCAGCAGGAACGCAGGCCCAGCGTGGGAGCAGTACTTC.

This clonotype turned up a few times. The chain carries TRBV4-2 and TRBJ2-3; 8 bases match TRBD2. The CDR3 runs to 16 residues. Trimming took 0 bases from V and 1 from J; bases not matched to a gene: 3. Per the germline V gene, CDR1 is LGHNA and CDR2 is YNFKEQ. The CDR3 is CASSQELADRTDTQYF. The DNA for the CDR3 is TGTGCCAGCAGCCAAGAACTAGCGGACCGCACAGATACGCAGTATTTT.

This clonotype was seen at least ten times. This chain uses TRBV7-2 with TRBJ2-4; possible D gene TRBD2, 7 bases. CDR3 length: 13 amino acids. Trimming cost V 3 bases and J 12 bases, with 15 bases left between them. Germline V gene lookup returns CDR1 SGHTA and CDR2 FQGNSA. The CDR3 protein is CASSFKGGGTQYF. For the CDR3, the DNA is TGTGCCAGCAGCTTTAAAGGGGGAGGGACTCAGTACTTC.